Reported below is one TCR beta chain. No antigen is known for it. The sample is drawn from a study of cytomegalovirus exposure and HLA in healthy donors. Turning to the study itself: Roughly 80% of 398 genotyped donors fell in the Caucasian-associated ancestry cluster. Study-level points and caveats: It was reported in a later analysis that an Asian-associated ancestry cluster showed fewer N-insertions than the roughly 660-donor mean.

The primer mix had 60 Vbeta and 13 Jbeta primers. Clones were sequenced by immunoSEQ multiplex PCR, and TCRdb holds only the in-frame ones, with some missing. Here the sample spans roughly 180,000 clones, about four fifths being singletons. There are 14 residues in the CDR3. The germline V gene encodes CDR1 SGHTA and CDR2 FQGNSA. V trimming: 8 bases; J trimming: 6 bases; junction bases outside the gene matches: 10. This clonotype was obtained from a man aged 25 to 45 in good health and CMV-seropositive. The sequenced material came from PBMCs. V is TRBV7-2 and J is TRBJ1-2, with TRBD1 matching 9 bases. The CDR3 spells CASAGQGPPHGYTF. In DNA, the CDR3 is TGTGCCAGCGCCGGACAGGGGCCGCCTCATGGCTACACCTTC.